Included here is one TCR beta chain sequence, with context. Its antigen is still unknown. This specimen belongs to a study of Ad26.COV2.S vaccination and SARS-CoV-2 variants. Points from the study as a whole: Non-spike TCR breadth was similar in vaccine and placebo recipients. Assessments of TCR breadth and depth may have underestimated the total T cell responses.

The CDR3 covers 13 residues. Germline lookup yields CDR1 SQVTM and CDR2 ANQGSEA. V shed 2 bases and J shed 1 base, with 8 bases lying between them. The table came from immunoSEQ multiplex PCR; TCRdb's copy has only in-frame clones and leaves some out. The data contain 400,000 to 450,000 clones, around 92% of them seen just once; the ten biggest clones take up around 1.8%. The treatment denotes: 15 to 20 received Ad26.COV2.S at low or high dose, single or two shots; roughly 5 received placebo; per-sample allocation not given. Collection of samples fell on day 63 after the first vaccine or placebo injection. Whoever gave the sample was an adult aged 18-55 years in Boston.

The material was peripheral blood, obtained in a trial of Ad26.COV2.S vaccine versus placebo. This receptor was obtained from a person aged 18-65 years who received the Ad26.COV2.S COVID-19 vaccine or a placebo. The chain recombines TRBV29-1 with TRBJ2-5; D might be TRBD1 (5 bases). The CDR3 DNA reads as TGCAGCGTTGAACAGGGTTTCCAAGAGACCCAGTACTTC. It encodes CSVEQGFQETQYF. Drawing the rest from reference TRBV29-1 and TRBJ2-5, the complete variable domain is SAVISQKPSRDICQRGTSLTIQCQVDSQVTMMFWYRQQPGQSLTLIATANQGSEATYESGFVIDKFPISRPNLTFSTLTVSNMSPEDSSIYLCSVEQGFQETQYFGPGTRLLVL.